This TCR beta chain came from a study of blood T cells in healthy people across ages. The study recruited healthy Caucasian donors from Russia who were aged about 6 to 95. Isolation per sample recovered at least 7 million PBMCs. Primed by a sample-barcoded 5' primer and a J-beta primer mix, a second PCR proceeded for about 6 to 12 cycles. Each cDNA molecule carried a tag from a template-switch adaptor that contained 12 random nucleotides. TCRdb itself ran the 5' RACE reads through MiXCR, one entry per CDR3 protein. The sample lists hundreds of thousands of distinct CDR3 sequences; less than 80% were seen once. The germline gives CDR1 SNHLY, CDR2 FYNNEI. With 3 bases removed from V and 10 bases from J, the gap between germline ends came to 18 bases. The CDR3 has 15 residues.

The J gene is TRBJ2-2, the V gene TRBV2, with no clear D. This TCR was recovered from a man aged 30 to 39 in good health. Input material: blood. CDR3 DNA: TGTGCCAGCAGTGATCCAGCTACCTACCGGGTGGAGCTGTTTTTT. Translation: CASSDPATYRVELFF.